This record looks at one T cell receptor beta chain sequence and its context. Sequencing used immunoSEQ multiplex PCR; TCRdb keeps in-frame clones, though not all of them. There are tens of thousands of clones in the sample; roughly 88% occur only once, and around 2.6% lies in the top ten. The entry originates in a study of blood T cell repertoires in COVID-19. Study overall: COVID-19 samples, acute and convalescent, were from the United States, Italy and Spain. PBMCs, B-cell-depleted T cells, or T cells provided the cDNA or gDNA that made up the material.

Germline lookup yields CDR1 LGHNT and CDR2 FRNRAP. Trimming cost V 2 bases and J 7 bases, with 5 bases left between them. The CDR3 spans 12 residues. Material for sequencing was peripheral blood. The rearrangement joins TRBV12-5 to TRBJ2-2; D remains unclear. The clonotype originates from a human donor in a cohort sampled during active COVID-19. CDR3 sequence: CASGLSYGELFF. The CDR3 region has the DNA TGTGCTAGTGGTTTGTCCTACGGGGAGCTGTTTTTT.